Shown below are 4 T cell receptor beta chains from a single sample sequenced in a study of T cell responses to AZD1222 COVID-19 vaccine. Sequenced by immunoSEQ multiplex PCR; TCRdb stores in-frame clones only, minus some. The sample records 150,000 to 200,000 clones, about 86% being singletons. The sequencing here drew on peripheral blood, taken 28 days after the second AZD1222 dose. These receptors were collected from an adult who received the AZD1222 COVID-19 vaccine.

The CDR3 DNA reads as TGTGCCACCCCTAGGGAGGGGGGGGCGTTAGGCCAAGAGACCCAGTACTTC. It is translated as CATPREGGALGQETQYF. The chain links TRBV24-1 to TRBJ2-5; maybe TRBD2 (7 bases). The germline V and J ends were trimmed by 9 bases and 1 base, with 23 bases remaining between them. This CDR3 has 17 residues. Germline CDR1 is KGHDR and CDR2 is SFDVKD.

Only a few counts were recorded for this clone. This chain links TRBV5-1 with TRBJ1-2; D unclear. V shed 3 bases and J shed 0 bases, with 9 bases lying between them. The germline CDR1 and CDR2 sequences are SGHRS and YFSETQ. The CDR3 totals 14 residues. CDR3: CASSSDGTNYGYTF. The CDR3 DNA is TGCGCCAGCAGCTCGGACGGTACTAACTATGGCTACACCTTC.

The chain joins TRBV12-3 or TRBV12-4 to TRBJ1-4; D possibly corresponds to TRBD1 (6 bases). V was cut by 2 bases and J by 6 bases, with 7 bases left in between. The CDR3 is 13 residues long. CDR3 sequence reads: CASSLNRDEKLFF. Written as DNA, the CDR3 is TGTGCCAGCAGTTTAAACAGGGATGAAAAACTGTTTTTT.

The gene calls are TRBV11-2 and TRBJ2-7; 7 bases line up with TRBD1. The CDR3 extends over 14 amino acids. The germline CDR1 and CDR2 sequences are SGHAT and FQNNGV. Germline trimming cut 7 bases from V and 0 bases from J; bases unmatched to any gene: 6. This CDR3 is CASTGTVSSYEQYF. The DNA for the CDR3 is TGTGCCAGCACCGGGACAGTTAGCTCCTACGAGCAGTACTTC.